This T cell receptor (beta chain) was found in a study of Ad26.COV2.S vaccination and SARS-CoV-2 variants. Study summary: Ad26.COV2.S, an intramuscular injection, was given once or twice 56 days apart.

TCRdb keeps only in-frame clones here, not all; method: immunoSEQ multiplex PCR. The sample has around 350,000 clones; roughly 85% are singletons. CDR3 length: 13 residues. The V gene lost 2 bases and the J gene lost 4 bases, with 8 bases spanning the gap. Germline V lookup: CDR1 MNHEY, CDR2 SVGEGT. This clone was counted once. Its antigen is not identified. Described treatment: some 20 received Ad26.COV2.S at low or high dose, single or two shots; roughly 5 received placebo; per-sample allocation not given. The investigators took samples on day 63 after the first vaccine or placebo injection. Ad26.COV2.S expressed prefusion-stabilized spike from the original Wuhan strain. The study's findings and limits: Spike-specific TCR breadth was greater in vaccine than placebo recipients.

J is TRBJ2-5 and V is TRBV6-2 or TRBV6-3; D uncertain. This TCR was sampled from a person between 18 and 65 years old who received the Ad26.COV2.S COVID-19 vaccine or a placebo. The specimen comprised peripheral blood, sampled in a trial of Ad26.COV2.S vaccine versus placebo. CDR3 region: CASSYTFIETQYF. The CDR3 nucleotides read TGTGCCAGCAGTTACACCTTTATAGAGACCCAGTACTTC.